This T cell receptor beta chain was obtained from a study of HIV-infected patients and healthy controls. Trimming stripped 3 bases from V and 10 bases from J, with 7 bases between. Germline V CDR1 and CDR2: SGHTA, FQGNSA. This CDR3 has 11 amino acids. Follow-up blood was drawn about 14 weeks, roughly three months, after antiretroviral therapy began. No cell fractionation was done, so the repertoire covers all unsorted peripheral blood T cells. Peripheral blood, 2 to 2.5 ml, was drawn for RNA extraction. Study observations and caveats: During therapy, HIV-associated CDR3s fell significantly in frequency, while CMV-associated CDR3s did not change significantly.

Reverse transcription used around 500 ng RNA and constant-region primers for alpha and beta. Alpha and beta chain libraries were made separately by chain-specific third strand synthesis with multiplexing indices. TCRdb re-called the 5' RACE reads through MiXCR, storing one row per CDR3 protein. Of 8,100 or so distinct CDR3 sequences in the sample, 5.5% to 8.5% were seen once. This clonotype was seen ten or more times. Antigen unknown. Because the library targeted alpha chains, this beta chain is an off-target read whose size means little. The sequence was collected from an adult with HIV infection. V and J are TRBV7-2 and TRBJ2-1; D remains unclear. The input for sequencing was blood, taken during antiretroviral therapy. In DNA form, the CDR3 reads TGTGCCAGCAGCTTTGTTGGGGAGCAGTTCTTC. Protein: CASSFVGEQFF.